One and the same sample provided the 32 T cell receptor beta chains below, sequenced in a study of resident and recirculating memory T cells in vitiligo (dated by TCRdb to the late 2010s). The library was prepared using the immunoSEQ multiplex PCR assay. TCRdb took over this immuneACCESS table, retaining in-frame rearrangements with V and J assigned. Such tables are incomplete; in checked studies, under half of the missing clones stem from an unresolved V gene, and the remainder is unexplained. The sample contains 70,000 to 95,000 clones, 92% of them found a single time. The ten largest clones capture about 5% of the sample. Sequenced: blood. These receptor sequences come from a male donor with vitiligo.

The rearrangement links TRBV6-1 to TRBJ1-1; 8 bases are a match to TRBD1. There are 13 residues in the CDR3. CDR1 and CDR2 (germline): MNHNS, SASEGT. Trimming took 6 bases from V and 1 from J; bases not matched to a gene: 1. CDR3: CASRDRGNTEAFF. The CDR3 region has the DNA TGTGCCAGCAGAGACAGGGGGAACACTGAAGCTTTCTTT.

The CDR3 bases are TGCGCCAGCACTGATCCAAGGGTGGGGGCCGGGGAAAAACTGTTTTTT. It translates to CASTDPRVGAGEKLFF. The V call is TRBV10-2, the J call TRBJ1-4, with TRBD1 as a possible D gene (6 bases). Trimming took off 7 bases at V and 8 bases at J, with 23 bases between the two ends. This CDR3 has 16 amino acids. Germline CDR1 reads WSHSY; CDR2 reads SAAADI.

The chain couples TRBV27 to TRBJ2-3; 8 nucleotides match TRBD2. V dropped 10 bases and J dropped 6; count of bases not matched to a gene: 12. The CDR3 contains 14 residues. Looked up from germline, CDR1 is MNHEY and CDR2 is SMNVEV (reference sequence). The CDR3 nucleotides read TGTGCCACCACCTCGGGGGGGTGGTTCGATACGCAGTATTTT. Residues: CATTSGGWFDTQYF.

The chain joins TRBV28 to TRBJ2-5; 10 bases are a match to TRBD2. The ends lost 1 base at V and 4 bases at J; junction bases unmatched: 6. Germline V gives CDR1 MDHEN, CDR2 SYDVKM. The CDR3 runs 16 residues. The CDR3, as DNA: TGTGCCAGCAGTTTATTTTCTAGCGGGAGAGGAGAGACCCAGTACTTC. Its protein is CASSLFSSGRGETQYF.

The CDR3 sequence is CATSRVPPREGGSTEAFF. CDR3 in DNA: TGTGCCACCAGCAGAGTTCCCCCTAGGGAAGGGGGAAGCACTGAAGCTTTCTTT. The chain joins TRBV15 to TRBJ1-1, with D possibly TRBD1 on 6 matching bases. The V gene's germline CDR1 is LNHNV and CDR2 YYDKDF (reference sequence). V lost 1 base to trimming and J lost 4 bases, with 22 bases between them. CDR3 length equals 18 residues.

This chain joins TRBV19 and TRBJ2-5, with D maybe TRBD2 (6 bases). The length of the CDR3 is 13 residues. V was clipped by 5 bases and J by 3 bases, with 10 bases between them. The V gene's germline CDR1 is LNHDA and CDR2 SQIVND (reference sequence). DNA for the CDR3: TGTGCCAGTAGTTTGGGGGAGGAAGAGACCCAGTACTTC. It yields the protein CASSLGEEETQYF.

The chain carries TRBV18 and TRBJ2-5; no clear D gene. Trimming cost V 2 bases and J 0 bases, with 10 bases left between them. The CDR3 totals 15 residues. The germline V gene encodes CDR1 KGHSH and CDR2 LQKENI. CDR3 coding DNA: TGTGCCAGCTCACCATTTCCAGCGTACCAAGAGACCCAGTACTTC. It is translated as CASSPFPAYQETQYF.

V gene TRBV28 combines with J gene TRBJ2-7; tentatively, D is TRBD2 (7 bases). The CDR3 runs to 15 residues. Trimming took 8 bases from V and 2 from J, leaving 19 bases between them. CDR1 is MDHEN and CDR2 is SYDVKM in the germline V gene. The CDR3 region has the DNA TGTGCCAGCGGGTCGGGGGGCGACAGGACCTACGAGCAGTACTTC. Translating gives CASGSGGDRTYEQYF. Full variable domain (outside the CDR3, taken from reference TRBV28 and TRBJ2-7): DVKVTQSSRYLVKRTGEKVFLECVQDMDHENMFWYRQDPGLGLRLIYFSYDVKMKEKGDIPEGYSVSREKKERFSLILESASTNQTSMYLCASGSGGDRTYEQYFGPGTRLTVT.

V is TRBV4-1 and J is TRBJ1-5, with D maybe TRBD1 (6 bases). CDR1 and CDR2 from the germline V gene are MGHRA and YSYEKL. V gave up 4 bases and J gave up 11 bases, with 21 bases separating them. The CDR3 has 15 amino acids. CDR3 loop: CASSLGLGQLGTQHF. DNA of the CDR3: TGCGCCAGCAGCCTTGGGCTTGGACAGCTCGGGACCCAGCATTTT.

The rearrangement links TRBV10-1 to TRBJ2-2; the match to TRBD2 covers 11 bases. Per the germline V gene, CDR1 is WNHNN and CDR2 is SYGVQD (reference sequence). V lost 5 bases to trimming and J lost 3 bases; unmatched junction nucleotides: 29. The length of the CDR3 is 24 residues. In DNA, the CDR3 is TGCGCCAGCAGTCCCGAGGGGGTGAAAAGGGTAGCGGGAGGGCCGATTATCTACACCGGGGAGCTGTTTTTT. Protein: CASSPEGVKRVAGGPIIYTGELFF.

This clone appeared once. The rearrangement links TRBV9 to TRBJ2-3; TRBD2 agrees at 11 bases. The length of the CDR3 is 16 residues. CDR1 is SGDLS, CDR2 YYNGEE, per germline. With V trimmed by 4 bases and J by 5 bases, 9 bases remained unmatched. CDR3 region: CASSPLAGGGGDTQYF. The DNA for the CDR3 is TGTGCCAGCAGCCCCCTAGCGGGAGGAGGAGGAGATACGCAGTATTTT.

V is TRBV6-1 and J is TRBJ2-3; D gene ambiguous. The V gene lost 6 bases and the J gene lost 2 bases, with 12 bases spanning the gap. The CDR3 spans 14 residues. Germline values: CDR1 MNHNS, CDR2 SASEGT. This chain's CDR3 is CASRPGPNTDTQYF. CDR3 coding DNA: TGTGCCAGCAGGCCGGGTCCGAACACAGATACGCAGTATTTT.

The chain uses TRBV5-1 and TRBJ1-2; D call uncertain. CDR3 length: 14 residues. V lost 4 bases, J lost 4 bases, and 14 bases lay in between. The germline CDR1 and CDR2 sequences are SGHRS and YFSETQ. The CDR3 protein is CASSPGRGAYGYTF. Written as DNA, the CDR3 is TGCGCCAGCAGCCCCGGACGGGGAGCCTATGGCTACACCTTC. The complete variable domain, with remaining parts taken from reference TRBV5-1 and TRBJ1-2, reads KAGVTQTPRYLIKTRGQQVTLSCSPISGHRSVSWYQQTPGQGLQFLFEYFSETQRNKGNFPGRFSGRQFSNSRSEMNVSTLELGDSALYLCASSPGRGAYGYTFGSGTRLTVV.

The V call is TRBV28, the J call TRBJ1-1; 7 bases agree with TRBD1. Trimming removed 4 bases from V and 8 bases from J; junction bases left unmatched: 31. From germline, CDR1 is MDHEN and CDR2 SYDVKM. CDR3 length: 21 residues. The CDR3 reads CASSSEPPPYRGLRATEEAFF. The CDR3 DNA follows: TGTGCCAGCAGTTCCGAACCCCCCCCCTACAGGGGCCTCCGCGCCACAGAGGAAGCTTTCTTT.

V usage is TRBV6-5 and J usage is TRBJ2-3, with 8 positions matching TRBD2. With 2 bases clipped from V and 4 bases from J, the junction kept 8 bases outside the gene matches. CDR1 and CDR2 from the germline V gene are MNHEY and SVGAGI. This CDR3 has 16 amino acids. CDR3 sequence reads: CASSYPETSEADTQYF. In DNA form, the CDR3 reads TGTGCCAGCAGTTACCCGGAGACTAGCGAGGCAGATACGCAGTATTTT.

The V and J genes are TRBV4-1 and TRBJ1-1; tentative D call: TRBD1 (5 bases). Trimming left V 3 bases short and J 3 bases short, with 26 bases between. Germline V gives CDR1 MGHRA, CDR2 YSYEKL. The CDR3 is made up of 19 amino acids. Here the CDR3 DNA reads TGCGCCAGCAGCCACCATGCCTGGGGTGACAGAAAACGGGACACTGAAGCTTTCTTT. It translates to CASSHHAWGDRKRDTEAFF.

This clone appeared once. The chain joins TRBV19 to TRBJ2-7; 10 positions match TRBD2. Trimming took 1 base from V and 5 from J; bases not matched to a gene: 5. The CDR3 extends over 15 amino acids. Germline CDR1 and CDR2: LNHDA and SQIVND (reference sequence). The CDR3 loop is CASSIGTSGMNEQYF. The CDR3 DNA sequence: TGTGCCAGTAGTATAGGTACTAGCGGGATGAACGAGCAGTACTTC.

The V call is TRBV30, the J call TRBJ1-3; no firm D call. The V and J ends lost 4 bases and 1 base respectively, with 8 bases between them. The CDR3 sequence is 13 residues long. CDR1 is GTSNPN and CDR2 is SVGIG in the germline V gene (reference sequence). The CDR3 DNA follows: TGTGCCTGGAAGCGGGAGTCTGGAAACACCATATATTTT. Translated: CAWKRESGNTIYF.

This clone occurred once. The chain is built from TRBV5-6 and TRBJ2-4, with 9 bases fitting TRBD2. This CDR3 is built from 14 residues. CDR1 is SGHDT and CDR2 is YYEEEE in the germline V gene. J gave up 14 bases and V 4 bases, and 13 bases lay outside the gene matches. For the CDR3, the DNA is TGTGCCAGCAGCCTCCTGGGTGCGGGAGGGCCGAAGTACTTC. This sequence encodes CASSLLGAGGPKYF. Drawing the rest from reference TRBV5-6 and TRBJ2-4, the complete variable domain is DAGVTQSPTHLIKTRGQQVTLRCSPKSGHDTVSWYQQALGQGPQFIFQYYEEEERQRGNFPDRFSGHQFPNYSSELNVNALLLGDSALYLCASSLLGAGGPKYFGAGTRLSVL.

The chain uses TRBV9 and TRBJ2-5; D remains unclear. Germline CDR1 reads SGDLS; CDR2 reads YYNGEE. Trimming removed 0 bases at V and 7 bases at J, with 16 bases between. CDR3 length: 15 residues. CDR3 nucleotides: TGTGCCAGCAGCGTAGCCGCCCGGAGCCCGGGGACCCAGTACTTC. Its translation: CASSVAARSPGTQYF.

The gene calls are TRBV7-9 and TRBJ1-1, with D possibly matching TRBD1 (5 bases). The CDR3 has 16 residues. The V gene's germline CDR1 is SEHNR and CDR2 FQNEAQ (reference sequence). V lost 2 bases and J 5 bases, leaving 18 bases between the germline ends. The CDR3 coding sequence is TGTGCCAGCAGCTTATACCCGTCGGGGGAAGGGACTGAAGCTTTCTTT. Translated, it gives CASSLYPSGEGTEAFF.

This rearrangement joins TRBV28 to TRBJ2-7; 9 bases fit TRBD1. The germline gives CDR1 MDHEN, CDR2 SYDVKM. The CDR3 is 14 residues long. Unmatched junction bases numbered 2, after V lost 1 base and J lost 4 bases. The CDR3 nucleotides read TGTGCCAGCAGTTTATACAGGGGGCCGTACGAGCAGTACTTC. Its translation: CASSLYRGPYEQYF.

The rearrangement joins TRBV6-1 to TRBJ2-5; weak D call: TRBD1 (6 bases). Trimming pared 10 bases from V and 4 bases from J, leaving 16 bases between. CDR3 length: 13 amino acids. Germline CDR1 MNHNS, CDR2 SASEGT. The DNA of the CDR3 is TGTGCCATTCGCTCCGAGGGGGTAGAGACCCAGTACTTC. Translation: CAIRSEGVETQYF.

A single count supports this clone. The chain has TRBV28 and TRBJ1-2; D not resolved. The CDR3 is 12 residues long. The V gene's germline CDR1 is MDHEN and CDR2 SYDVKM. V was shortened by 3 bases and J by 8 bases, with 10 bases between the two germline ends. This chain's CDR3 is CASSLFGTGYTF. CDR3 DNA sequence: TGTGCCAGCAGTTTGTTTGGCACCGGCTACACCTTC.

The chain joins TRBV28 to TRBJ2-1; possibly TRBD2 for D (5 bases). V was shortened by 1 base and J by 1 base, with 11 bases between the two germline ends. This CDR3 spans 16 amino acids. The germline gives CDR1 MDHEN, CDR2 SYDVKM. CDR3 in amino acids: CASSLLTGNSYNEQFF. The DNA for the CDR3 is TGTGCCAGCAGTTTATTAACGGGGAATTCCTACAATGAGCAGTTCTTC.

The chain has TRBV29-1 and TRBJ2-1; D unclear. Germline assignment: CDR1 SQVTM and CDR2 ANQGSEA. This CDR3 is 12 amino acids long. The germline V and J ends were trimmed by 7 bases and 6 bases, with 13 bases remaining between them. The CDR3 sequence: CSADPGSNEQFF. The CDR3, as DNA: TGCAGCGCCGACCCCGGGTCCAATGAGCAGTTCTTC.

V gene TRBV5-1 combines with J gene TRBJ2-2; TRBD1 matches at 7 bases. V was clipped by 4 bases and J by 5 bases; unmatched bases: 5. This CDR3 has 14 amino acids. Germline loops: CDR1 SGHRS, CDR2 YFSETQ. CDR3 sequence: CASSLLQGTGELFF. CDR3 nucleotides: TGCGCCAGCAGCCTCCTACAGGGGACCGGGGAGCTGTTTTTT.

This clone was seen repeatedly, ten times or more. The DNA for the CDR3 is TGTGCCAGCAGCTCTACAGGGTCAGGGACCTATGGCTACACCTTC. Its translation is CASSSTGSGTYGYTF. This rearrangement joins TRBV11-2 to TRBJ1-2, with D possibly TRBD1 on 6 matching bases. V lost 4 bases and J 4 bases, leaving 16 bases between the germline ends. The CDR3 consists of 15 residues. Germline V lookup: CDR1 SGHAT, CDR2 FQNNGV.

This chain uses TRBV10-3 with TRBJ2-7; the match to TRBD2 covers 14 bases. The V gene's germline CDR1 is ENHRY and CDR2 SYGVKD. CDR3 length: 15 residues. V was pared by 6 bases and J by 3 bases, with 4 bases of the junction left unmatched. This CDR3 reads CAIRPTSGRGYEQYF. CDR3 DNA sequence: TGTGCCATCAGGCCGACTAGCGGGAGGGGCTACGAGCAGTACTTC.

V usage is TRBV5-4 and J usage is TRBJ2-5; 13 nucleotides align to TRBD2. V lost 3 bases and J lost 5; bases outside the gene matches: 7. CDR1 is SGHNT and CDR2 is YYREEE in the germline V gene (reference sequence). The CDR3 totals 16 residues. The CDR3 nucleotides are TGTGCCAGCAGCTCCCTCGGACTAGCGGGAGATGAGACCCAGTACTTC. It codes for CASSSLGLAGDETQYF.

The chain uses TRBV5-4 and TRBJ2-2; possible D gene TRBD1, 6 bases. Germline V lookup: CDR1 SGHNT, CDR2 YYREEE (reference sequence). V gave up 3 bases and J gave up 4 bases, with 10 bases separating them. This CDR3 has 14 amino acids. CDR3 loop: CASSWDTLTGELFF. Written as DNA, the CDR3 is TGTGCCAGCAGCTGGGACACCCTCACCGGGGAGCTGTTTTTT.

The V gene is TRBV5-5, the J gene TRBJ2-7; perhaps TRBD2 as D (5 bases). Trimming cost V 4 bases and J 6 bases, with 17 bases left between them. Germline V lookup: CDR1 SGHKS, CDR2 YYEKEE (reference sequence). The CDR3 spans 14 residues. The DNA for the CDR3 is TGTGCCAGCAGCCCTAGAGCGGCCCTAGGCGAGCAGTACTTC. Protein sequence: CASSPRAALGEQYF.